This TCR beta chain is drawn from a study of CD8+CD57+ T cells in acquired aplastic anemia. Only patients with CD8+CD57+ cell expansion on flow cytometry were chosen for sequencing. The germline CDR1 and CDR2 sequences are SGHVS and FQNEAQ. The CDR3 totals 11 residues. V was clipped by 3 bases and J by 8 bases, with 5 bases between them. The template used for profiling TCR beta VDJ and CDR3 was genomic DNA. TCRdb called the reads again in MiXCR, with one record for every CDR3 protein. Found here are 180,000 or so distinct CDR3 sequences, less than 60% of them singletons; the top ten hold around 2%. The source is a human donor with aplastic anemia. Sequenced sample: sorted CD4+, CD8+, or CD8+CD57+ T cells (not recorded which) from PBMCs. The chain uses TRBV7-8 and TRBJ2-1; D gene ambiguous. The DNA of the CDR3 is TGTGCCAGCAGCTTCGGAGATGAGCAGTTCTTC. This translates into CASSFGDEQFF. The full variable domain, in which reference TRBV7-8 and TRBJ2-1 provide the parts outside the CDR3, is GAGVSQSPRYKVAKRGQDVALRCDPISGHVSLFWYQQALGQGPEFLTYFQNEAQLDKSGLPSDRFFAERPEGSVSTLKIQRTQQEDSAVYLCASSFGDEQFFGPGTRLTVL.